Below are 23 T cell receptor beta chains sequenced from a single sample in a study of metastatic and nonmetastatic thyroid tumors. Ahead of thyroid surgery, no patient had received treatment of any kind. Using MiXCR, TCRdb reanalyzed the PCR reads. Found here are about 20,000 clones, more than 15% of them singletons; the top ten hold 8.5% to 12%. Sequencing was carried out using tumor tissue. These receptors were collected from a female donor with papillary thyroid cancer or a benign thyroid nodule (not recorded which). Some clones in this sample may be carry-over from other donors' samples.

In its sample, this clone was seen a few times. DNA of the CDR3: TGTGCCAGCAGTCTCGGACACCGGGAGCTGTTTTTT. Its translation is CASSLGHRELFF. The chain combines TRBV12-3 or TRBV12-4 with TRBJ2-2, with a weak D call TRBD1 (5 bases). Trimming took off 5 bases at V and 9 bases at J, with 10 bases between the two ends. CDR3 length: 12 amino acids.

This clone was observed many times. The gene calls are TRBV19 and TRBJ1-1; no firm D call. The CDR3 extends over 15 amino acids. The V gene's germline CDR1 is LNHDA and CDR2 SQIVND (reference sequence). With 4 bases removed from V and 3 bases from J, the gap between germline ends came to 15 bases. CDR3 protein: CASSRSGSWDTEAFF. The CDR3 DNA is TGTGCCAGTAGTAGGTCGGGGTCTTGGGACACTGAAGCTTTCTTT.

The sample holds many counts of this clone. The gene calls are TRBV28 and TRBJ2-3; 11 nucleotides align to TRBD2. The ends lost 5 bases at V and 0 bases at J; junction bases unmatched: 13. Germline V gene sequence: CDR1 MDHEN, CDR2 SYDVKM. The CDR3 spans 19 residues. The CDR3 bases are TGTGCCAGCAGTCCCACACATCCGGGACTAGCGGAGAGCACAGATACGCAGTATTTT. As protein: CASSPTHPGLAESTDTQYF.

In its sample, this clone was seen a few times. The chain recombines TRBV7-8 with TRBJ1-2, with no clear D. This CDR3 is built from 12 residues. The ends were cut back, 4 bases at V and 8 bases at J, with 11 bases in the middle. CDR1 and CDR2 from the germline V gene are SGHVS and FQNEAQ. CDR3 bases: TGTGCCAGCAGCTCTGGGCCGGGGGGCTACACCTTC. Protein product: CASSSGPGGYTF.

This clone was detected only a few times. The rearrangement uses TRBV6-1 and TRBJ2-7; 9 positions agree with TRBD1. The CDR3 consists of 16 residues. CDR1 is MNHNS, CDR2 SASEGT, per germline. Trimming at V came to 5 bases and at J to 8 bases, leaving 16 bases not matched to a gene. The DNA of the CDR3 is TGTGCCAGCAGTCTATGGACAGGGGCCCTAGGGAGTCAGCAGTACTTC. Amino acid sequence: CASSLWTGALGSQQYF.

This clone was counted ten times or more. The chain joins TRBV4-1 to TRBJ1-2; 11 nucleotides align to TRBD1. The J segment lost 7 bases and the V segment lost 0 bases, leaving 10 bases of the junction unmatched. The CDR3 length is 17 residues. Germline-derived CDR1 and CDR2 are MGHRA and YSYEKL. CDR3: CASSQDLWTGGASGYTF. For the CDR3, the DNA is TGCGCCAGCAGCCAAGACTTGTGGACAGGGGGCGCTTCTGGCTACACCTTC.

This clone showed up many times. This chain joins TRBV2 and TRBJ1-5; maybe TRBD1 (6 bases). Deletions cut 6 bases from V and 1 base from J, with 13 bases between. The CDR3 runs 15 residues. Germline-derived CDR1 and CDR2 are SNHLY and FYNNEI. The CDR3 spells CASSSTDRSNQPQHF. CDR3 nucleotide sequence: TGTGCCAGCAGCTCCACAGACAGGAGCAATCAGCCCCAGCATTTT.

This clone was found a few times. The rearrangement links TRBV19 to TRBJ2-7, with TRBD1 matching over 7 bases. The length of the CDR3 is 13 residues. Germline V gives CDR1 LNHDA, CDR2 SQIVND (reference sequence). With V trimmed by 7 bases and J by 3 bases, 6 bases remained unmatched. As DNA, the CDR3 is TGTGCCAGTATGGAGGCAGGGGGCTACGAGCAGTACTTC. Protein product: CASMEAGGYEQYF.

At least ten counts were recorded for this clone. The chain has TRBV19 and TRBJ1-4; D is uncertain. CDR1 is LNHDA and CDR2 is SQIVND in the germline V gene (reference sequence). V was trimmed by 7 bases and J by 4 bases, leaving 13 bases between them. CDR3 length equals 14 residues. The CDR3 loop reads CASIASGINEKLFF. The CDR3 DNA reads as TGTGCCAGTATTGCGTCCGGGATTAATGAAAAACTGTTTTTT.

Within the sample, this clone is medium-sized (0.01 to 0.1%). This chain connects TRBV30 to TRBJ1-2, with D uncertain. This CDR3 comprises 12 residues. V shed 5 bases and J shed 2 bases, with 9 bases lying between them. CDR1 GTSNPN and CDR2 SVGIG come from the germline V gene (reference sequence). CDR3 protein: CAWRSRNYGYTF. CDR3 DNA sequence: TGTGCCTGGCGTAGCAGGAACTATGGCTACACCTTC.

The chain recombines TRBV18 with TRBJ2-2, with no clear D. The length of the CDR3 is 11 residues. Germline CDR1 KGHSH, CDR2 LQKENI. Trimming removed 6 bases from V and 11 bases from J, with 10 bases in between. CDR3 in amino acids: CASSYTVELFF. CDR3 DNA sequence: TGTGCCAGCTCCTACACCGTTGAGCTGTTTTTT.

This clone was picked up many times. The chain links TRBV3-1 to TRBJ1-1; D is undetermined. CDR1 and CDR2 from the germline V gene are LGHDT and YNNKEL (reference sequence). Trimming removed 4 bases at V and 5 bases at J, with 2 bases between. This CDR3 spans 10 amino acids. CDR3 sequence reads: CASSRTEAFF. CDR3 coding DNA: TGTGCCAGCAGCCGGACTGAAGCTTTCTTT.

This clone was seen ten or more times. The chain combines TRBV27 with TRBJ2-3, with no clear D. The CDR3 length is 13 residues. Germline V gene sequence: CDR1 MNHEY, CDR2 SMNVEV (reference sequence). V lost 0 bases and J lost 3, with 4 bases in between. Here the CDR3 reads CASSLSVTDTQYF. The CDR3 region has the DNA TGTGCCAGCAGTTTATCGGTGACAGATACGCAGTATTTT.

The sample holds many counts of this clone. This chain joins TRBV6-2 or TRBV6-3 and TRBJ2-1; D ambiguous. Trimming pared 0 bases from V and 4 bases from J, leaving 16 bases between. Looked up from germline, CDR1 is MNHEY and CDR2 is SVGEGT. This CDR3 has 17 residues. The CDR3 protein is CASSYSPSWGLYNEQFF. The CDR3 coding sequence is TGTGCCAGCAGTTACTCGCCTTCTTGGGGATTATACAATGAGCAGTTCTTC.

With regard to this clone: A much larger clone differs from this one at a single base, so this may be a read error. CDR3 amino acids: CSDRGRPLETQYF. The CDR3 bases are TGCAGTGATAGAGGGAGGCCATTAGAGACCCAGTACTTC. The rearrangement joins TRBV20-1 to TRBJ2-5, with D tentatively TRBD2 (6 bases). The CDR3 runs to 13 residues. Germline V gives CDR1 DFQATT, CDR2 SNEGSKA (reference sequence).

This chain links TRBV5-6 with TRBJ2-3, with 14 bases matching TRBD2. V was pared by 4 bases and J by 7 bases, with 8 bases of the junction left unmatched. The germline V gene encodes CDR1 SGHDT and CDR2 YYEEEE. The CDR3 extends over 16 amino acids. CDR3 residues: CASSLVGTSGRNTQYF. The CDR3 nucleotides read TGTGCCAGCAGCCTCGTGGGGACTAGCGGGAGAAATACGCAGTATTTT.

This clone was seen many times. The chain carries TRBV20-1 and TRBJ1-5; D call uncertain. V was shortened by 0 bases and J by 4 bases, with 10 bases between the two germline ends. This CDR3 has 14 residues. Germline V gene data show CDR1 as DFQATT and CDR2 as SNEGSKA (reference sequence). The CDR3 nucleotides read TGCAGTGCTAGAGATTGGACGGGAAATCAGCCCCAGCATTTT. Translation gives CSARDWTGNQPQHF.

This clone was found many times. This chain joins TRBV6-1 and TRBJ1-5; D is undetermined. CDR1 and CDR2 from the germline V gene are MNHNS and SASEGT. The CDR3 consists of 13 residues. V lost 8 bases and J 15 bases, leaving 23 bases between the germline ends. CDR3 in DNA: TGTGCCAGCTGCGATCCCCTGACATGCCTCCCGCATTTT. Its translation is CASCDPLTCLPHF.

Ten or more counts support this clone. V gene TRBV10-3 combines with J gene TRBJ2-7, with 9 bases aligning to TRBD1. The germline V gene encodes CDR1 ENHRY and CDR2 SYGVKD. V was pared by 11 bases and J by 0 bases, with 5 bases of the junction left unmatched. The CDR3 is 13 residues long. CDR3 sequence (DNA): TGTGCCCCCAGGACAGGGGCCTCCTACGAGCAGTACTTC. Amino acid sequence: CAPRTGASYEQYF.

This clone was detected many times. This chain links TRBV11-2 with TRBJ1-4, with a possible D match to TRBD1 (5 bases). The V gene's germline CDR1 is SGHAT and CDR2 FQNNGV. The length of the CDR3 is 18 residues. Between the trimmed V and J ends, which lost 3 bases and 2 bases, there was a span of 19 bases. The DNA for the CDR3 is TGTGCCAGCAGCTTCAGTACAGGTCGGGGGGAGACTAATGAAAAACTGTTTTTT. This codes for CASSFSTGRGETNEKLFF.

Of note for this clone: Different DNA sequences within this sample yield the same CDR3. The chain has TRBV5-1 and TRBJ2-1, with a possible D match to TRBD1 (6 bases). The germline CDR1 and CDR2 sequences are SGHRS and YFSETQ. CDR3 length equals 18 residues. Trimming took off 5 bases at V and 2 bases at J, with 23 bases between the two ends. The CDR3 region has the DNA TGCGCCAGCAGAAAGGCAGACGGTGGGGGCTTAACCTACAATGAGCAGTTCTTC. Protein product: CASRKADGGGLTYNEQFF.

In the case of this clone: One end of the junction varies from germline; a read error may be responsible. The CDR3 region has the DNA TGCAGTGCTAGAGTTATCGGTAGCTCCTACGATCAGTACTTC. This translates into CSARVIGSSYDQYF. This sequence joins TRBV20-1 and TRBJ2-7, with D unresolved. Germline CDR1 reads DFQATT; CDR2 reads SNEGSKA (reference sequence). The CDR3 sequence is 14 residues long.

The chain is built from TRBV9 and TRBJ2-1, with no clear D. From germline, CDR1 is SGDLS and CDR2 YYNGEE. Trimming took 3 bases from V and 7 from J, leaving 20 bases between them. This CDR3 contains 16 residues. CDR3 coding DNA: TGTGCCAGCAGCGGGACCCGCTCCCTCCAGCTAAATGAGCAGTTCTTC. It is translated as CASSGTRSLQLNEQFF.